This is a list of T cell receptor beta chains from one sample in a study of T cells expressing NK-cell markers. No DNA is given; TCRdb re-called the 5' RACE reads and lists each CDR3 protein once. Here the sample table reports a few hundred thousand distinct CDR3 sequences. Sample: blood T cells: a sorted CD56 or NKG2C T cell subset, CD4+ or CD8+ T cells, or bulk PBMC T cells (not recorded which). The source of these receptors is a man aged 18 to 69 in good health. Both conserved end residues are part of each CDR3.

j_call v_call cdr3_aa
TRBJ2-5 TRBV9 CASSVAWSQGGQETQYF
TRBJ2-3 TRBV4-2 CASSQDLVSTDTQYF
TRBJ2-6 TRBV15 CATSKGWSSGANVLTF
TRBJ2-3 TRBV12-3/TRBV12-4 CASSHPDRGLSTDTQYF
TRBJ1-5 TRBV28 CASRVGLSAQPQHF
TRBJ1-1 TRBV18 CASSRTPTGLGPEAFF
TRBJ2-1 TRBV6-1 CASRPGTGVYNEQFF
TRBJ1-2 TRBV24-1 CATSSGGIYGYTF
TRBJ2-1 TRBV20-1 CSARDQGPRGSYNEQFF
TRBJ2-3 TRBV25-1 CASTPRAGRTDTQYF
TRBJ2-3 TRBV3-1 CASSQTDTQYF
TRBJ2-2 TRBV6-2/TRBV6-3 CASSYPSLTGELFF
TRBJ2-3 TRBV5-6 CASSYGRYTDTQYF
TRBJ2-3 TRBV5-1 CASSVEGLLDTQYF
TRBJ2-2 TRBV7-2 CASRIPGTSTGELFF
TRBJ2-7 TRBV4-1 CASSFQAWGDEQYF
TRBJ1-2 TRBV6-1 CASMGRTQGARNGYTF
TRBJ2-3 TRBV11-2 CASSAEALSSGGVYTDTQYF
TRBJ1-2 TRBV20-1 CSSGESGGYTF
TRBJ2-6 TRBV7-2 CASSFGVFHSGANVLTF
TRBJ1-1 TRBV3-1 CASSQERTSYPNTEAFF
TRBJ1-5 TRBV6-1 CASSELGGEGPQHF
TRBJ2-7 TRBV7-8 CASSFGQVGSSYEQYF
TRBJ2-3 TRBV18 CASSPLSGAKTDTQYF
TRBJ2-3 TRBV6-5 CASSSHGGRGLSTDTQYF
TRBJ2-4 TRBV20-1 CSALRGLAGNQNIQYF
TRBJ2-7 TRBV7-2 CASSRGLTPYEQYF
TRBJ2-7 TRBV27 CASSLYVDRTYEQYF
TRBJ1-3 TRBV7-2 CARHGSGNTIYF
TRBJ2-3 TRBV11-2 CASSLVGERGGTTDTQYF
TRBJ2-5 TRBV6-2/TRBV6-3 CASSYGRGGHQSQETQYF
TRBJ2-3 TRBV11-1 CASSSDRVSDTQYF
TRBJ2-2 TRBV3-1 CASSHRALAGANTGELFF
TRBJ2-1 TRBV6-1 CASSEVAGLAGGYNEQFF
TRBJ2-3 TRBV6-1 CASSGDRGVTQYF
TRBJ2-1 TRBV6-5 CASSYRSKLLRSPHEQFF
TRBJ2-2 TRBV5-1 CASSLGRGPTGELFF
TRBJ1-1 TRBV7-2 CASSLSPGLTEAFF
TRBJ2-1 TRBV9 CASGGSSYNEQFF
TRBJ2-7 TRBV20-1 CSARVGRVPEQYF
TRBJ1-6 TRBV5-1 CASSTGQRSSYNSPLHF
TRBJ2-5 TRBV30 CAWSAGLAGLKQETQYF
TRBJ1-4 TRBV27 CASSLRGQGPEKLFF
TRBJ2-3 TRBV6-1 CASSAPASGGAGDTQYF
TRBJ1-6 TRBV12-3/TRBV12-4 CASSFEGLRDSPLHF
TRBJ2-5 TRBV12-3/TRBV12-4 CASSPRHGGGAAETQYF
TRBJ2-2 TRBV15 CATSRDKSGLNTGELFF
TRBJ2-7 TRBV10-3 CAISESSLSLDIYEQYF
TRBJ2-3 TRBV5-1 CASSWASASTDTQYF
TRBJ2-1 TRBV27 CASSLVTGGSFYNEQFF
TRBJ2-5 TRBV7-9 CATAQGLAPSETQYF
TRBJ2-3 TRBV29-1 CSGTIWGSTDTQYF
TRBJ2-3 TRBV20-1 CSAIPRGVADTQYF
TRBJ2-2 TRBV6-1 CATRTGWTGELFF
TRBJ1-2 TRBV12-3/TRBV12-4 CASSSGNYGYTF
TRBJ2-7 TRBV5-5 CASSFGPAVSSYEQYF
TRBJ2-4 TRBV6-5 CASSYSQGLGIQYF
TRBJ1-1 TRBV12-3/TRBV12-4 CASGYRTNTEAFF
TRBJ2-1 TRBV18 CASSPSSGAQNEQFF